This T cell receptor (beta chain) comes out of a study of OX40 agonist ivuxolimab in advanced cancers. The germline CDR1 and CDR2 sequences are SGHRS and YFSETQ. Trimming cost V 4 bases and J 0 bases, with 11 bases left between them. The CDR3 loop spans 15 amino acids. Assay used: immunoSEQ multiplex PCR; TCRdb lists only in-frame clones, some missing. The sample contains 55,000 to 75,000 clones, around 82% of which appear only once. The receptor was derived from an adult with an advanced solid tumor such as melanoma, head and neck, liver or kidney cancer. The sequenced sample was CD4+ or CD8+ T cells sorted from blood, obtained in a trial of the OX40 agonist ivuxolimab. The chain is built from TRBV5-1 and TRBJ1-3; the D is unclear. This CDR3 is CASSPRVGSGNTIYF. For the CDR3, the DNA is TGCGCCAGCAGCCCCCGTGTCGGCTCTGGAAACACCATATATTTT.